The entry below describes one TCR beta chain. Its binding antigen is unknown. Per-nucleotide qualities are absent, and no much larger clonotype sits a single base away. The sample originates from a study of blood T cell repertoires in COVID-19 (TCRdb year 2020). For the wider study: Collaborator samples came from the United States, Italy and Spain and covered acute and convalescent phases of COVID-19. The sample metadata nearly always contained a de-identified subject ID, COVID-19 status, age in years and sex. Subjects who had been exposed to COVID-19, were actively infected with it, or had recovered from it provided the deeply sampled blood TCRbeta repertoires that made up the dataset. The samples were drawn from two sources: the first 160 participants of the ongoing ImmuneRACE study, and about 1,300 subjects contributed by 6 global collaborators. A freely available public database, intended as a resource for researchers studying the immune response to SARS-CoV-2, is where the repertoires were released. Where available, HLA class I and class II types were taken from metadata supplied by the sample provider and were not determined by assay-based typing. The prospective study material was composed of cDNA or gDNA derived from T cells, B-cell-depleted T cells, or PBMCs. The study at large found these results: The quantity of clinical and demographic metadata differed by source and by participant and was supplied without curation.

Participants in the prospective study were aged about 18 to 89 years, lived in under 30 United States geographic areas, and enrolled through a virtual design. In the prospective study, participants were assigned to cohorts based on the clinical history participants reported in a screening survey and a study questionnaire. In the prospective study, mobile phlebotomists collected whole blood, serum and a nasopharyngeal or oropharyngeal swab from each participant. Additional blood draws and questionnaires over a 2-month period could optionally be provided by prospective study participants. Blood samples from the prospective study were shipped frozen or at room temperature prior to DNA extraction. As encoded in the germline V gene, CDR1 is MDHEN while CDR2 is SYDVKM. The CDR3 starts with the cysteine, ends with the phenylalanine, and has 18 residues. The only DNA kept is the CDR3, 54 bases in frame from the first base. V ends up 2 bases short and J 2 bases short, with an unmatched junction base count of 12.

TCRbeta CDR3 regions were amplified from genomic DNA by means of the immunoSEQ Assay, a bias-controlled multiplex PCR. The source study handled its data this way. The number of nucleated cells in each sample was estimated from the amplification of reference gene primers within the assay. To quantify the absolute abundance of each unique TCRbeta CDR3 rearrangement, sequence reads were collapsed and filtered. For each sample, productive Simpson clonality was calculated as the square root of Simpson's diversity index across productive rearrangements. The table was pulled from immuneACCESS by TCRdb, which kept in-frame rearrangements only. Such tables lose some clones; where checked, under half of the loss comes from unresolved V genes, and the rest has no known cause. Clone size and the V and J calls come from that table; the DNA yielded D and trimming. Recorded for this sample are roughly 190,000 clones; around 82% of them occurred a single time. The ten largest clones capture about a sixth of the sample.

The receptor comes from a woman aged 45-60 years with acute COVID-19. Sequencing was performed on PBMCs or T cells enriched from blood (not recorded which). The V gene is TRBV28 and the J gene is TRBJ2-3; 8 bases in the middle match TRBD2. Read as DNA, the sequence is TGTGCCAGCAGTTTAAACCGGGGGGGCCGGGGGGACACAGATACGCAGTATTTT. Its protein reads: CASSLNRGGRGDTDTQYF.